The clone carrying this TCR beta chain showed up just a few times. The V and J ends lost 0 bases and 6 bases respectively, with 15 bases between them. The germline V gene encodes CDR1 SGHVS and CDR2 FNYEAQ. CDR3 length equals 15 residues. This specimen comes from a study of blood T cells in healthy people across ages. A sample-barcoded 5' primer and a J-beta primer mix were used in a second PCR of roughly 7 to 11 cycles. TCRdb ran MiXCR on the 5' RACE reads and lists one entry per CDR3 protein. The sample has 850,000 to 1,300,000 distinct CDR3 sequences, less than 50% seen once; the top ten hold approximately 20%.

This chain joins TRBV7-6 and TRBJ2-7, with D maybe TRBD2 (6 bases). The sequenced sample consisted of blood. The receptor was derived from a woman aged 55-69 years in good health. CDR3 amino acids: CASSLAEGRVSEQYF. CDR3 in DNA: TGTGCCAGCAGCTTAGCGGAGGGCAGGGTTAGCGAGCAGTACTTC.